This T cell receptor beta chain was sequenced in a study of blood T cell repertoires in COVID-19. Study overall: The cDNA or gDNA used as material had been derived from T cells, B-cell-depleted T cells, or PBMCs.

Per the original data handling: Using reference gene primer amplification, nucleated cell counts were estimated. Assay used: immunoSEQ multiplex PCR; TCRdb lists only in-frame clones, some missing. Clonal size and the V and J genes are those of that table, whereas D and trimming came from the DNA. The sample has 110,000 or so clones; roughly 87% are singletons. The CDR3 covers 18 residues. V gave up 4 bases and J gave up 0 bases; unmatched junction bases: 13. CDR1 and CDR2 from the germline V gene are SNHLY and FYNNEI. This clonotype was obtained from a human donor in a cohort sampled during active COVID-19. The chain links TRBV2 to TRBJ2-7; TRBD2 aligns across 9 bases. The specimen sequenced was peripheral blood. The CDR3 sequence is CASSAQGLATQPSYEQYF. CDR3 coding DNA: TGTGCCAGCAGTGCACAGGGACTAGCTACCCAACCCTCCTACGAGCAGTACTTC.